The present entry profiles one T cell receptor beta chain with its context. Its cognate antigen is unknown. Per germline, CDR1 SNHLY and CDR2 FYNNEI. There are 14 residues in the CDR3. The junction had 5 bases not matched to a gene; V was cut back by 6 bases and J by 1 base. This record belongs to a study of cytomegalovirus exposure and HLA in healthy donors. The PCR had 60 Vbeta and 13 Jbeta primers. Measured with immunoSEQ multiplex PCR; TCRdb has only the in-frame clones, and not every one. This sample yields under 200,000 clones, of which 70% to 90% are seen a single time; approximately 0.8% belongs to the top ten. Study-level findings and limits: The sole available immune exposure information was CMV serostatus. Under in vitro conditions, three CMV-associated chains were confirmed as specific for CMV antigens. A classifier reportedly called cytomegalovirus status with high sensitivity and specificity.

What was sequenced was PBMCs. This TCR was recovered from a woman aged 18-29 years in good health and CMV-seronegative. This sequence joins TRBV2 and TRBJ1-1; 7 bases agree with TRBD1. This CDR3 reads CASSPAGGNTEAFF. The CDR3 region has the DNA TGTGCCAGCAGCCCAGCAGGGGGGAACACTGAAGCTTTCTTT.